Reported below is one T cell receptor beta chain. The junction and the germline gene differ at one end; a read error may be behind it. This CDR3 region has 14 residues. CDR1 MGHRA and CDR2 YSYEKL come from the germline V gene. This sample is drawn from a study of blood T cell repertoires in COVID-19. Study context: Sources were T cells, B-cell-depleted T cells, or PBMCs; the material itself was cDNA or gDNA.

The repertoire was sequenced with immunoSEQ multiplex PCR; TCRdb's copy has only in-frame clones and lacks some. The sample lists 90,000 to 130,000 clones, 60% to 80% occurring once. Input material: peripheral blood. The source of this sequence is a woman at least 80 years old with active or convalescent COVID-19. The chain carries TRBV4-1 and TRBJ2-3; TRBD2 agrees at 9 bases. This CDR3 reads CASSQGGTSLIRVF. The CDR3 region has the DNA TGCGCCAGCAGCCAAGGTGGGACTAGCCTAATCCGGGTTTTT.